The clone carrying this TCR beta chain has more than one count but fewer than ten. CD4+ cells underwent separation, giving CD45RA+ naive and CD45RA-negative memory subsets. An even split of each subset's genomic DNA across several immunoSEQ plates was performed. Assay used: immunoSEQ multiplex PCR; TCRdb lists only in-frame clones, some missing. The sample yields about 1.1 million clones, approximately 75% seen once. The data originate from a study of shared clonotypes between healthy human individuals. The CDR3 contains 17 residues. CDR1 is SGHVS and CDR2 is FNYEAQ in the germline V gene. Trimming cost V 1 base and J 5 bases; bases outside gene matches: 6.

This chain links TRBV7-6 with TRBJ2-2; 11 nucleotides align to TRBD2. This sequence originates from a man aged 18 to 30 in good health. Some clones in this sample may be carry-over from other donors' samples. Sequencing was done on a sample of memory CD4+ T cells from PBMCs. The subset is: CD45RA-negative fraction. The CDR3 DNA is TGTGCCAGCAGCTTAGGTACTAGCGGGAGTTTTACCGGGGAGCTGTTTTTT. Protein: CASSLGTSGSFTGELFF.